The 7 T cell receptor beta chains below were found in one sample sequenced in a study of blood T cells in healthy people across ages. Using a J-beta primer mix together with a sample-barcoded 5' primer, a second PCR was run for about 6 to 11 cycles. Via MiXCR, TCRdb re-called the 5' RACE reads, giving one row per CDR3 protein. The table includes over 1.5 million distinct CDR3 sequences, less than 50% detected once. The sequencing input was blood. These receptors all stem from a woman aged 35 to 49 in good health.

This clonotype was seen more than once but under ten times. A read error may account for a junction end that differs from germline. The chain is built from TRBV5-1 and TRBJ2-5; 9 bases align to TRBD1. CDR1 and CDR2 (germline): SGHRS, YFSETQ. This CDR3 contains 14 residues. The CDR3 loop is CASSRGQGRETQYF. Written as DNA, the CDR3 is TGTGCCAGCAGCCGGGGACAGGGCCGAGAGACCCAGTACTTC.

The rearrangement links TRBV6-5 to TRBJ1-4; D is perhaps TRBD1 (6 bases). The CDR3 spans 16 residues. Germline V CDR1 and CDR2: MNHEY, SVGAGI. V dropped 5 bases and J dropped 7 bases, with 20 bases sitting between them. Here the CDR3 DNA reads TGTGCCAGCAGTCTCCGTCCAGGGGTAATAAGTGAAAAACTGTTTTTT. Its translation: CASSLRPGVISEKLFF.

The genes are TRBV4-2 and TRBJ1-6; the D gene is possibly TRBD1 (6 bases). V lost 1 base and J 3 bases, leaving 19 bases between the germline ends. Germline V lookup: CDR1 LGHNA, CDR2 YNFKEQ. The CDR3 runs 19 residues. The chain's CDR3 is CASSQVKGLGQNYNSPLHF. CDR3 nucleotide sequence: TGTGCCAGCAGCCAAGTTAAAGGTCTCGGACAGAACTATAATTCACCCCTCCACTTT.

This clonotype appeared a single time. The chain recombines TRBV27 with TRBJ2-5; the D is unclear. CDR1 is MNHEY and CDR2 is SMNVEV in the germline V gene (reference sequence). V shed 8 bases and J shed 5 bases, with 12 bases lying between them. CDR3 length: 12 amino acids. CDR3 nucleotides: TGTGCCAGCGGATTTGGTCTCGAGACCCAGTACTTC. Its protein product is CASGFGLETQYF.

A remark on this clonotype: A much larger clone lies a single base off, so this may be a read error. The chain combines TRBV29-1 with TRBJ2-5; the match to TRBD1 covers 10 bases. Germline V gene sequence: CDR1 SQVTM, CDR2 ANQGSEA. V shed 7 bases and J 5 bases; nucleotides not matched to a gene: 7. The CDR3 spans 13 residues. Written as DNA, the CDR3 is TGCAGCGCTGTGACAGGGGGCCAGGAGACCCAGTACTTC. Its protein product is CSAVTGGQETQYF.

This clonotype has just a few counts. This chain uses TRBV2 with TRBJ2-5; 8 bases map to TRBD1. CDR1 SNHLY and CDR2 FYNNEI come from the germline V gene. This CDR3 is built from 13 residues. V shed 5 bases and J 11 bases; nucleotides not matched to a gene: 10. The CDR3 DNA sequence: TGTGCCAGCAGTAGCTCAGGGGGCGCAAGGCAGTACTTC. This codes for CASSSSGGARQYF. Complete variable domain (other parts from reference TRBV2 and TRBJ2-5): EPEVTQTPSHQVTQMGQEVILRCVPISNHLYFYWYRQILGQKVEFLVSFYNNEISEKSEIFDDQFSVERPDGSNFTLKIRSTKLEDSAMYFCASSSSGGARQYFGPGTRLLVL.

The chain joins TRBV11-3 to TRBJ2-3; no clear D gene. V was pared by 5 bases and J by 7 bases, with 13 bases between. Germline CDR1 reads SGHNT; CDR2 reads YENEEA. This CDR3 contains 13 residues. The CDR3 loop is CASSLPSENTQYF. The DNA of the CDR3 is TGTGCCAGCAGCCTCCCCTCGGAAAATACGCAGTATTTT.